This passage covers 29 T cell receptor beta chains from one sample sequenced in a study of prognosis after radiotherapy for stage I lung cancer. Genomic DNA yielded TCR beta CDR3, amplified by two-round multiplex PCR. Each TRBV and TRBJ gene had its own primer in the first PCR round. A single record per CDR3 protein comes from TCRdb applying MiXCR to the multiplex PCR reads. Of approximately 30,000 distinct CDR3 sequences in the sample, 42% are singletons; the top ten hold 15% to 17%. The sample here was PBMCs, taken before or after stereotactic body radiation therapy (not recorded which). Source of these receptors: a donor over 45 with non-small cell lung cancer.

This clonotype is classed as medium-sized (0.01 to 0.1%). The CDR3 nucleotides are TGTGCCTGGAGAGATGCAGGGTATAATTCACCCCTCCACTTT. It translates to CAWRDAGYNSPLHF. J is TRBJ1-6 and V is TRBV30; maybe TRBD1 (5 bases). Germline V gene data show CDR1 as GTSNPN and CDR2 as SVGIG (reference sequence). The germline V and J ends were trimmed by 3 bases and 4 bases, with 10 bases remaining between them. The CDR3 contains 14 residues.

Details on this clonotype: One junction end does not reproduce the germline sequence, and a read error may be involved. V gene TRBV6-5 combines with J gene TRBJ1-2; D possibly corresponds to TRBD1 (6 bases). The CDR3 extends over 15 amino acids. Germline lookup yields CDR1 MNHEY and CDR2 SVGAGI. The CDR3: CASSYSMVGAYCYTF. The CDR3 DNA reads TGTGCCAGCAGTTACTCGATGGTGGGGGCCTATTGCTACACCTTC.

The chain combines TRBV6-1 with TRBJ1-6, with TRBD1 matching 8 bases. Germline V gene sequence: CDR1 MNHNS, CDR2 SASEGT. The V and J ends lost 6 bases and 5 bases, in that order; junction bases with no gene match: 6. The CDR3 is 15 amino acids. CDR3 nucleotide sequence: TGTGCCAGCAGGATATCAGGGGGCGATAATTCACCCCTCCACTTT. This sequence encodes CASRISGGDNSPLHF.

This clonotype is categorized as medium-sized (0.01 to 0.1%). The genes are TRBV6-4 and TRBJ2-2; D unresolved. Germline V gene sequence: CDR1 MRHNA, CDR2 SNTAGT. CDR3 length: 12 residues. Trimming pared 4 bases from V and 6 bases from J, leaving 6 bases between. In nucleotides, the CDR3 is TGTGCCAGCAGTGGTCAACCCGGGGAGCTGTTTTTT. Its translation is CASSGQPGELFF.

The sample holds many counts of this clonotype. The V call is TRBV4-1, the J call TRBJ1-5; a weak D match, TRBD1 (6 bases). There are 15 residues in the CDR3. The germline V gene encodes CDR1 MGHRA and CDR2 YSYEKL. Between the trimmed V and J ends, which lost 3 bases and 6 bases, there was a span of 15 bases. CDR3 sequence: CASSHAWGGGQPQHF. CDR3 nucleotide sequence: TGCGCCAGCAGCCACGCATGGGGAGGGGGTCAGCCCCAGCATTTT.

The DNA of the CDR3 is TGTGCCAGCAGTTACTCGACTGATTCGGTCCACGAGCAGTACTTC. As protein: CASSYSTDSVHEQYF. The genes are TRBV6-2 or TRBV6-3 and TRBJ2-7; no clear D. CDR1 and CDR2 (germline): MNHEY, SVGEGT. The ends were cut back, 0 bases at V and 5 bases at J, with 14 bases in the middle. This CDR3 has 15 amino acids.

This clonotype has at least ten counts. V usage is TRBV19 and J usage is TRBJ1-5; D call uncertain. The V end was cut by 4 bases, the J end by 6 bases, with 10 bases between. Per the germline V gene, CDR1 is LNHDA and CDR2 is SQIVND (reference sequence). CDR3 length: 13 residues. CDR3: CASSNSFGQPQHF. CDR3 DNA sequence: TGTGCCAGTAGTAATAGTTTCGGTCAGCCCCAGCATTTT.

Many counts were recorded for this clonotype. The V and J genes are TRBV27 and TRBJ1-3, with D maybe TRBD1 (6 bases). Deletions cut 6 bases from V and 1 base from J, with 19 bases between. The CDR3 runs 17 residues. Per the germline V gene, CDR1 is MNHEY and CDR2 is SMNVEV (reference sequence). CDR3 sequence reads: CASRSLSGAGSGNTIYF. The CDR3, as DNA: TGTGCCAGCAGGTCCCTCTCGGGGGCTGGGTCTGGAAACACCATATATTTT.

V gene TRBV7-2 combines with J gene TRBJ2-2; D not resolved. The V end was cut by 6 bases, the J end by 3 bases, with 11 bases between. CDR3 length: 14 residues. Germline V gene data show CDR1 as SGHTA and CDR2 as FQGNSA. The CDR3 nucleotides are TGTGCCAGCAGTGCAGGAGCGTACACCGGGGAGCTGTTTTTT. This codes for CASSAGAYTGELFF.

This clonotype showed up just a few times. The J gene is TRBJ2-4, the V gene TRBV7-8, with TRBD2 matching over 15 bases. The V gene's germline CDR1 is SGHVS and CDR2 FQNEAQ. The CDR3 covers 16 residues. The J segment lost 8 bases and the V segment lost 5 bases, leaving 7 bases of the junction unmatched. CDR3: CASSPRTSGGADIQYF. The CDR3 coding sequence is TGTGCCAGCAGCCCCCGGACTAGCGGGGGGGCGGACATTCAGTACTTC.

At least ten counts were recorded for this clonotype. The rearrangement joins TRBV5-1 to TRBJ2-2, with TRBD2 identical over 8 bases. The length of the CDR3 is 14 residues. V dropped 0 bases and J dropped 9; count of bases not matched to a gene: 4. Germline V gene sequence: CDR1 SGHRS, CDR2 YFSETQ. The CDR3 protein is CASSLELAGRELFF. The CDR3 DNA is TGCGCCAGCAGCTTGGAGCTAGCGGGCAGGGAGCTGTTTTTT.

In this sample, this clonotype is medium-sized (0.01 to 0.1%). The genes are TRBV6-1 and TRBJ2-2, with D possibly being TRBD2 (5 bases). Trimming took 6 bases from V and 1 from J, leaving 6 bases between them. Germline V gives CDR1 MNHNS, CDR2 SASEGT. This CDR3 has 13 amino acids. Here the CDR3 reads CASRDWNTGELFF. In DNA form, the CDR3 reads TGTGCCAGCAGGGACTGGAACACCGGGGAGCTGTTTTTT.

This clonotype was observed at least ten times. The chain couples TRBV5-4 to TRBJ2-3; TRBD2 aligns across 8 bases. The germline V gene encodes CDR1 SGHNT and CDR2 YYREEE (reference sequence). With V trimmed by 1 base and J by 2 bases, 3 bases remained unmatched. CDR3 length: 15 residues. DNA for the CDR3: TGTGCCAGCAGCTTGCGGACTAGCCCCACAGATACGCAGTATTTT. It specifies CASSLRTSPTDTQYF. The complete variable domain, with remaining parts taken from reference TRBV5-4 and TRBJ2-3, reads ETGVTQSPTHLIKTRGQQVTLRCSSQSGHNTVSWYQQALGQGPQFIFQYYREEENGRGNFPPRFSGLQFPNYSSELNVNALELDDSALYLCASSLRTSPTDTQYFGPGTRLTVL.

The V and J genes are TRBV20-1 and TRBJ1-5; 7 nucleotides align to TRBD1. The ends lost 6 bases at V and 2 bases at J; junction bases unmatched: 7. The germline gives CDR1 DFQATT, CDR2 SNEGSKA (reference sequence). The CDR3 is 14 amino acids. This CDR3 is CSANRGVGNQPQHF. The CDR3 DNA is TGCAGTGCGAACAGGGGAGTTGGCAATCAGCCCCAGCATTTT.

In regard to this clonotype: Only one base separates this from a far larger clonotype, so it likely reflects a read error. This sequence joins TRBV6-4 and TRBJ2-1; D is uncertain. The CDR3 contains 13 residues. The germline V gene encodes CDR1 MRHNA and CDR2 SNTAGT. With 10 bases removed from V and 5 bases from J, the gap between germline ends came to 15 bases. This CDR3 is CATWSGLNNEQFF. CDR3 DNA: TGTGCCACCTGGTCGGGCCTGAACAATGAGCAGTTCTTC.

The sample holds a few counts of this clonotype. With only one base between it and a far larger clone, this is likely a read error. CDR3 amino acids: CASSDLVAGGHTYTQYF. Written as DNA, the CDR3 is TGTGCCAGCAGTGACCTAGTGGCGGGAGGTCACACATATACGCAGTATTTT. The rearrangement links TRBV6-1 to TRBJ2-3, with 8 bases fitting TRBD2. The germline V gene has CDR1 MNHNS and CDR2 SASEGT. This CDR3 has 17 residues.

This chain joins TRBV12-3 or TRBV12-4 and TRBJ2-1; possibly TRBD2 for D (6 bases). This CDR3 contains 17 residues. The ends were cut back, 5 bases at V and 2 bases at J, with 19 bases in the middle. CDR3 loop: CASSPSDSGLTYNEQFF. For the CDR3, the DNA is TGTGCCAGCAGTCCCTCTGATAGCGGCCTCACCTACAATGAGCAGTTCTTC.

Note on this clonotype: With a far larger clone one base away, a read error is the likely cause. This CDR3 is CASSDLGGSSDTQYF. The CDR3, as DNA: TGTGCCAGCAGTGACTTGGGCGGGAGCTCAGATACGCAGTATTTT. The rearrangement joins TRBV6-1 to TRBJ2-3, with 7 bases lining up with TRBD2. V shed 3 bases and J 4 bases; nucleotides not matched to a gene: 7. From germline, CDR1 is MNHNS and CDR2 SASEGT. The CDR3 has 15 residues.

At least ten counts were recorded for this clonotype. The chain links TRBV20-1 to TRBJ1-5; D gene uncertain. Per germline, CDR1 DFQATT and CDR2 SNEGSKA (reference sequence). The CDR3 runs 12 residues. V shed 3 bases and J shed 1 base, with 4 bases lying between them. The chain's CDR3 is CSARRSNQPQHF. The CDR3, as DNA: TGCAGTGCTAGGCGGAGCAATCAGCCCCAGCATTTT.

This clonotype is labeled large. The V and J genes are TRBV28 and TRBJ1-1, with D possibly being TRBD1 (5 bases). The CDR3 runs 15 residues. Trimming removed 7 bases from V and 4 bases from J, with 19 bases in between. From germline, CDR1 is MDHEN and CDR2 SYDVKM. The CDR3 loop reads CASNIALGGVTEAFF. The CDR3 region has the DNA TGTGCCAGCAATATTGCCCTGGGGGGTGTCACTGAAGCTTTCTTT. The variable domain in full, with the rest retrieved from reference TRBV28 and TRBJ1-1, is DVKVTQSSRYLVKRTGEKVFLECVQDMDHENMFWYRQDPGLGLRLIYFSYDVKMKEKGDIPEGYSVSREKKERFSLILESASTNQTSMYLCASNIALGGVTEAFFGQGTRLTVV.

The V and J genes are TRBV24-1 and TRBJ2-7; 11 bases are a match to TRBD1. The CDR3 spans 13 residues. Germline V CDR1 and CDR2: KGHDR, SFDVKD. With V trimmed by 9 bases and J by 3 bases, 3 bases remained unmatched. In nucleotides, the CDR3 is TGTGCCACCTCCGGGACAGGGGGCTACGAGCAGTACTTC. It specifies CATSGTGGYEQYF.

This clonotype came up many times. The V gene is TRBV6-5, the J gene TRBJ1-1, with D possibly being TRBD1 (6 bases). V was trimmed by 0 bases and J by 0 bases, leaving 11 bases between them. The CDR3 extends over 16 amino acids. Per germline, CDR1 MNHEY and CDR2 SVGAGI. This chain's CDR3 is CASSYSTGTLNTEAFF. CDR3 sequence (DNA): TGTGCCAGCAGTTACTCGACAGGAACCTTGAACACTGAAGCTTTCTTT.

In this sample, this clonotype turned up a few times. A far larger clone differs by one base, so this is likely a read error. This chain joins TRBV6-9 and TRBJ2-7, with D tentatively TRBD1 (6 bases). This CDR3 is built from 14 residues. From germline, CDR1 is MNHGY and CDR2 SVAAGI. CDR3 coding DNA: TGTGCCAGCAGTTTCGACAGGTTAAGGAACGAGCATTACTTC. Protein: CASSFDRLRNEHYF.

This chain joins TRBV20-1 and TRBJ1-1, with unresolved D. The CDR3 runs 12 residues. CDR1 and CDR2 (germline): DFQATT, SNEGSKA (reference sequence). The ends were cut back, 3 bases at V and 7 bases at J, with 12 bases in the middle. The CDR3 protein is CSASFRRIEAFF. The DNA of the CDR3 is TGCAGTGCTAGCTTTAGGCGGATTGAAGCTTTCTTT.

As to this clonotype: This probably arose from a read error, given a far larger clone one base away. V and J are TRBV6-4 and TRBJ1-2; D might be TRBD1 (5 bases). Germline V gene data show CDR1 as MRHNA and CDR2 as SNTAGT. V lost 7 bases, J lost 8 bases, and 23 bases lay in between. The CDR3 length is 15 residues. DNA of the CDR3: TGTGCCAGCATTTCAAACACTTTGGGCAGGGCGGGCTACACCTTC. As protein: CASISNTLGRAGYTF.

This clonotype showed up many times. The chain employs TRBV5-1 and TRBJ2-4; D not certain. Germline values: CDR1 SGHRS, CDR2 YFSETQ. The ends were cut back, 3 bases at V and 5 bases at J, with 9 bases in the middle. This CDR3 spans 13 amino acids. CDR3 sequence: CASSYLPENIQYF. As DNA, the CDR3 is TGCGCCAGCAGCTACCTTCCGGAAAACATTCAGTACTTC.

The chain is built from TRBV7-2 and TRBJ1-2; D possibly corresponds to TRBD1 (5 bases). With 0 bases removed from V and 10 bases from J, the gap between germline ends came to 15 bases. Germline V gene sequence: CDR1 SGHTA, CDR2 FQGNSA. This CDR3 is built from 14 residues. This CDR3 is CASSLAPGTAFYTF. CDR3 DNA sequence: TGTGCCAGCAGCTTAGCCCCGGGGACGGCCTTCTACACCTTC.

With respect to this clonotype: A read error is possible here, since a much larger clone lies one base away. V is TRBV6-1 and J is TRBJ2-3, with 12 bases matching TRBD1. This CDR3 is 16 amino acids long. The germline gives CDR1 MNHNS, CDR2 SASEGT. The CDR3 DNA is TGTGCCAGCAGTGAGGGGACAGGGGGCGGCACAGATACGCGGTATTTT. Amino acids: CASSEGTGGGTDTRYF.

As concerns this clonotype: The junction departs from the called germline gene at one end, perhaps through a read error. The V call is TRBV20-1, the J call TRBJ2-2, with 7 bases matching TRBD2. Germline CDR1 and CDR2: DFQATT and SNEGSKA (reference sequence). The CDR3 is 14 residues long. Written as DNA, the CDR3 is TGCAGTGCTAGTTCAGCGGGGCACACCGGGCAGCTGTTTTTT. Translating it yields CSASSAGHTGQLFF.